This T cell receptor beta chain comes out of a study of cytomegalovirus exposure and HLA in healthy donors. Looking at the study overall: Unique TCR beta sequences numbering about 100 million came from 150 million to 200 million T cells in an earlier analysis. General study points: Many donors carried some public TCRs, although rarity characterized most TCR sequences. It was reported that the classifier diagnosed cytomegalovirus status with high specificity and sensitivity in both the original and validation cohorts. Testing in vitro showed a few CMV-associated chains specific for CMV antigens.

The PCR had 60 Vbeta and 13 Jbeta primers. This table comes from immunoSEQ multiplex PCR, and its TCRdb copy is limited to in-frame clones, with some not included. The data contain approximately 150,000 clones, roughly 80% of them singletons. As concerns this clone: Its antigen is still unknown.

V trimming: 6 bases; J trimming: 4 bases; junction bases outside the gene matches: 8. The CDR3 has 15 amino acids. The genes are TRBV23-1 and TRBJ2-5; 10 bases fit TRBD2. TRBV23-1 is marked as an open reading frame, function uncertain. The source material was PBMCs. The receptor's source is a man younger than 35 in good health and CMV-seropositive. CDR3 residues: CASRASGRGGETQYF. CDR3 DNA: TGCGCCAGCAGGGCTAGCGGGAGAGGTGGAGAGACCCAGTACTTC.